The present entry profiles one T cell receptor beta chain with its context. What it binds is unknown. These data come from a study of shared clonotypes between healthy human individuals. On the study more broadly: Researchers assigned three CD4 naive, three CD4 memory, two CD8 naive and one CD8 memory plate to each donor.

Whole-study results and caveats: Naive subsets generally exceeded memory subsets in estimated richness.

Germline V gene lookup returns CDR1 MDHEN and CDR2 SYDVKM. The CDR3 sequence is 13 residues long. V lost 6 bases to trimming and J lost 1 base, with 6 bases between them. Generated by immunoSEQ multiplex PCR, the TCRdb table keeps only in-frame clones and is missing some. The data show roughly 2,300,000 clones, about 90% seen once. The rearrangement joins TRBV28 to TRBJ2-2, with D tentatively TRBD2 (6 bases). This clonotype originated in a man aged 18-30 years in good health. Some clones in this sample may be carry-over from other donors' samples. Sequencing was done on a sample of naive CD4+ T cells from PBMCs. Noted subset: CD45RA+ positively selected. The CDR3 DNA follows: TGTGCCAGCAGGCGGGAGAACACCGGGGAGCTGTTTTTT. It is translated as CASRRENTGELFF.